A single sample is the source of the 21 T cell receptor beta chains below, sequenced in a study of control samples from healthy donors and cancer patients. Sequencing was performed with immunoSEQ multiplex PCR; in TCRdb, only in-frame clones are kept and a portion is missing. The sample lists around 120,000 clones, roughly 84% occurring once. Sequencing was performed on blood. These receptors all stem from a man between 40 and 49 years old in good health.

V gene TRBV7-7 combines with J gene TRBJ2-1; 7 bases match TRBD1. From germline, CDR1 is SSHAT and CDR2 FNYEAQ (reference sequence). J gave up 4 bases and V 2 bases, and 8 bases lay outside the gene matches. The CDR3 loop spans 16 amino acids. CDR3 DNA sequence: TGTGCCAGCAGCTTAACCGACAGGGCACTTTACAATGAGCAGTTCTTC. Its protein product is CASSLTDRALYNEQFF.

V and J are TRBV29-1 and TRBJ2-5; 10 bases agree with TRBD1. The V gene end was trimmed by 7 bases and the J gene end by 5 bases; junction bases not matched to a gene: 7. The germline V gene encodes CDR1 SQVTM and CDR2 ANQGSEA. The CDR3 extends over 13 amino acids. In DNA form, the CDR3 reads TGCAGCGGGAGGGGACAGGGGAGGGAGACCCAGTACTTC. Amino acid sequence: CSGRGQGRETQYF.

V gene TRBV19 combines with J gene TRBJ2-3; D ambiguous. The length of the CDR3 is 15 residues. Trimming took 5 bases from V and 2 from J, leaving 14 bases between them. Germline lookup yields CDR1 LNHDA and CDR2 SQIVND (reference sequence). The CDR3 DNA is TGTGCCAGTAGTGCGAGTCTCAGAAACACAGATACGCAGTATTTT. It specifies CASSASLRNTDTQYF. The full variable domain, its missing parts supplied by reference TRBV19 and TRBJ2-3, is DGGITQSPKYLFRKEGQNVTLSCEQNLNHDAMYWYRQDPGQGLRLIYYSQIVNDFQKGDIAEGYSVSREKKESFPLTVTSAQKNPTAFYLCASSASLRNTDTQYFGPGTRLTVL.

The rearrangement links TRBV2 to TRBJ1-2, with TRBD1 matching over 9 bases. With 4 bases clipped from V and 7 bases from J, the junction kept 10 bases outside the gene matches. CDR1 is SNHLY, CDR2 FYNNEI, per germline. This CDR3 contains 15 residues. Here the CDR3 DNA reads TGTGCCAGCAGTGGCACCGGACAGGGGTTGAGTGGCTACACCTTC. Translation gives CASSGTGQGLSGYTF.

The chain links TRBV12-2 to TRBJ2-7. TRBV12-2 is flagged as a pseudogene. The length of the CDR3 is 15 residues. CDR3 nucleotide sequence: TGTGCAAGTCGCTTGGGTTGGGACCTAAACTACGAGCAGTACTTC. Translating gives CASRLGWDLNYEQYF.

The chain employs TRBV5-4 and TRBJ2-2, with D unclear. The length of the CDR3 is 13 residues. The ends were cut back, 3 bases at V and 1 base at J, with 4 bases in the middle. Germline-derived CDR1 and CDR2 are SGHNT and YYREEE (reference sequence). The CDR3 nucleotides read TGTGCCAGCAGCTCCAGGAACACCGGGGAGCTGTTTTTT. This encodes CASSSRNTGELFF. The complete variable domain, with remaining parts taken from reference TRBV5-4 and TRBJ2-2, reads ETGVTQSPTHLIKTRGQQVTLRCSSQSGHNTVSWYQQALGQGPQFIFQYYREEENGRGNFPPRFSGLQFPNYSSELNVNALELDDSALYLCASSSRNTGELFFGEGSRLTVL.

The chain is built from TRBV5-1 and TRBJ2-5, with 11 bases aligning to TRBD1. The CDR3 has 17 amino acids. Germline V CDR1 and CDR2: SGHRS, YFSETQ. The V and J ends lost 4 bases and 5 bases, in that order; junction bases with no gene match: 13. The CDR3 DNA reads TGCGCCAGCAGCCCTGGACAGGGGGCTGTCGTAGGGGAGACCCAGTACTTC. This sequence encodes CASSPGQGAVVGETQYF.

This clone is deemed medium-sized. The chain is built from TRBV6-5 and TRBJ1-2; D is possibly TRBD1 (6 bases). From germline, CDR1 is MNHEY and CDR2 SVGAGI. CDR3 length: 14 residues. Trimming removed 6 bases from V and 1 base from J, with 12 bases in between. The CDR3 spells CASSRTAYNYGYTF. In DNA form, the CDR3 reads TGTGCCAGCAGCCGGACAGCATATAACTATGGCTACACCTTC.

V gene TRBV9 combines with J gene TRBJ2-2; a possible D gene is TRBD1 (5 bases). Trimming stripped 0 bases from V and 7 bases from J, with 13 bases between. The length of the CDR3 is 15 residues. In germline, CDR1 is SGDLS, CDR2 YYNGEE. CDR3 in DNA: TGTGCCAGCAGCGTAGAAACTAATAGGGGCGGGGAGCTGTTTTTT. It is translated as CASSVETNRGGELFF.

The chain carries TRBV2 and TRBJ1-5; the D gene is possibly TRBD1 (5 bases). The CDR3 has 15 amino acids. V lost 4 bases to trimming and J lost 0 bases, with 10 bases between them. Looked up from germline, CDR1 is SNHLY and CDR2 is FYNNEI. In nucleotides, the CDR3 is TGTGCCAGCAGTGGACAGACAATTAGCAATCAGCCCCAGCATTTT. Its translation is CASSGQTISNQPQHF. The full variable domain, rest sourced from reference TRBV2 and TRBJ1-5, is EPEVTQTPSHQVTQMGQEVILRCVPISNHLYFYWYRQILGQKVEFLVSFYNNEISEKSEIFDDQFSVERPDGSNFTLKIRSTKLEDSAMYFCASSGQTISNQPQHFGDGTRLSIL.

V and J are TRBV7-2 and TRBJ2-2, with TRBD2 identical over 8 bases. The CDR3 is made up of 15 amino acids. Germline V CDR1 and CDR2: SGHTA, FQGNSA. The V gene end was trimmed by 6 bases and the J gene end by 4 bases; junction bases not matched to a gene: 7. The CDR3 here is CASRSQAGGTGELFF. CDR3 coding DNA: TGTGCCAGCAGATCTCAGGCGGGGGGCACCGGGGAGCTGTTTTTT.

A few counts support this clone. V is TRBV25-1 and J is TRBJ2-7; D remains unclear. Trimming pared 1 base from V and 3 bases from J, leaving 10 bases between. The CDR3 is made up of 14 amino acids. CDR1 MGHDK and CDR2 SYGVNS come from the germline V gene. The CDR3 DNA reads TGTGCCAGCAGTGAATCTTTCGCAGACTACGAGCAGTACTTC. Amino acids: CASSESFADYEQYF.

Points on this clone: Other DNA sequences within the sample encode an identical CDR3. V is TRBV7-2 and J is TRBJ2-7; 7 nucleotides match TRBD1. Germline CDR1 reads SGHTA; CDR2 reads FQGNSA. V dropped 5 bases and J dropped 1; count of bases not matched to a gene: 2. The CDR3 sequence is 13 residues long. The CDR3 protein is CASSKDRSYEQYF. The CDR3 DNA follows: TGTGCCAGCAGCAAGGACAGGTCCTACGAGCAGTACTTC.

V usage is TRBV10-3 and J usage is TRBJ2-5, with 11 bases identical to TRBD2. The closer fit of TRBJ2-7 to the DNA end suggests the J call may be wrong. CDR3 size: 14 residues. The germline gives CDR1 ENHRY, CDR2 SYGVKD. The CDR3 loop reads CAIGSGGASYEQYF. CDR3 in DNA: TGTGCCATCGGTAGCGGGGGGGCCTCCTACGAGCAGTACTTC.

The CDR3: CASSETGRRGGSEQYF. The CDR3 DNA follows: TGTGCCAGTAGCGAAACAGGTAGGCGCGGGGGCTCCGAGCAGTACTTC. V gene TRBV19 combines with J gene TRBJ2-7, with a tentative D call TRBD2 (7 bases). Germline CDR1 LNHDA, CDR2 SQIVND (reference sequence). Trimming shortened V by 6 bases and J by 6 bases, and 24 bases separated the two germline ends. The CDR3 length is 16 residues.

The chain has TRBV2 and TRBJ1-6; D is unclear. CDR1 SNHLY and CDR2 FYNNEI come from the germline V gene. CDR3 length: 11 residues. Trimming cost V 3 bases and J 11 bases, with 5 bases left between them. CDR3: CASSEAPPLHF. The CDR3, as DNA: TGTGCCAGCAGTGAGGCCCCACCCCTCCACTTT.

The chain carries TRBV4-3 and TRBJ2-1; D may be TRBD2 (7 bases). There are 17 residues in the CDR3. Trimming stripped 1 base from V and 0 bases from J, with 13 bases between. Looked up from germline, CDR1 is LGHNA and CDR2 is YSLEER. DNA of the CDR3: TGCGCCAGCAGCCAAGGAGGGGGGGGGAGCTCCTACAATGAGCAGTTCTTC. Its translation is CASSQGGGGSSYNEQFF.

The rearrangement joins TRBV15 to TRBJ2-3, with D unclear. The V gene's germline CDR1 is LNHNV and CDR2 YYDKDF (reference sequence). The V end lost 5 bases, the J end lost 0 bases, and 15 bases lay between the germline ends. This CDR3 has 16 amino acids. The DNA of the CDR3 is TGTGCCACCAGCGGACGCATAACCTCTAGCACAGATACGCAGTATTTT. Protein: CATSGRITSSTDTQYF.

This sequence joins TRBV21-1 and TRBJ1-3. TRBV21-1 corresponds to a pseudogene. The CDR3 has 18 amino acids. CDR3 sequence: CASSKQPEGRLSGNTIYF. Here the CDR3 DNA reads TGTGCCAGCAGCAAACAGCCAGAAGGACGTCTCTCTGGAAACACCATATATTTT.

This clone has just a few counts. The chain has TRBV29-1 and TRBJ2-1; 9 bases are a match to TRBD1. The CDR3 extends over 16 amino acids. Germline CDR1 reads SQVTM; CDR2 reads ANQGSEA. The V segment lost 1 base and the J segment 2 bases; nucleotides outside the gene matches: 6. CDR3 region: CSVEGGDRVAYNEQFF. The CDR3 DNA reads TGCAGCGTTGAAGGTGGGGACAGGGTAGCCTACAATGAGCAGTTCTTC.

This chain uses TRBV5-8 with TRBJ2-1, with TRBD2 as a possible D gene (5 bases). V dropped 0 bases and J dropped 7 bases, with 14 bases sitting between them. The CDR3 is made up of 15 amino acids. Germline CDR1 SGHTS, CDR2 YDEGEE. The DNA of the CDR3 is TGTGCCAGCAGCTTGGAACGGGGTACTCGGAATGAGCAGTTCTTC. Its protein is CASSLERGTRNEQFF.